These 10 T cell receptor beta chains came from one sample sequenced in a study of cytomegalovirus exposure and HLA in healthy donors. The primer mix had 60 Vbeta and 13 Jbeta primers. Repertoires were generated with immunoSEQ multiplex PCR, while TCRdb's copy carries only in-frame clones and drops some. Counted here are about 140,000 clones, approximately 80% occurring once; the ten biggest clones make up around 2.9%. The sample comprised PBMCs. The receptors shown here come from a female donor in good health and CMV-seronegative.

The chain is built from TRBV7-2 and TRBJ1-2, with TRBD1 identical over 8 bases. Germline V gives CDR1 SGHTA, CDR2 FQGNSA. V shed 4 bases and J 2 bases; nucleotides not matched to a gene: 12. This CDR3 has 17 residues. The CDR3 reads CASSSYPRTGPNYGYTF. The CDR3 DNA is TGTGCCAGCAGCTCCTACCCGCGGACAGGGCCCAACTATGGCTACACCTTC.

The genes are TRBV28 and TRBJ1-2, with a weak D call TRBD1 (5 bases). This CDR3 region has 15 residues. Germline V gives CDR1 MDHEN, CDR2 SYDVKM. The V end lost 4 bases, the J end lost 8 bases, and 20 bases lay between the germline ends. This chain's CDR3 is CASSSPGGIPRGYTF. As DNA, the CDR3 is TGTGCCAGCAGTTCCCCTGGGGGGATCCCCAGGGGCTACACCTTC.

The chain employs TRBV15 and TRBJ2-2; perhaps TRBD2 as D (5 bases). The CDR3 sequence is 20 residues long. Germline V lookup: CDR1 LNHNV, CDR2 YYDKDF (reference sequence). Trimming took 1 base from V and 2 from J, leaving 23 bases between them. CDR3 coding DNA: TGTGCCACCAGCAGAGTTAGAGGGCCTGGTATCATCCGAAACACCGGGGAGCTGTTTTTT. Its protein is CATSRVRGPGIIRNTGELFF.

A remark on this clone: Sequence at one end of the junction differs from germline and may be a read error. CDR3 nucleotides: TGTGCCAGCAGCGTAGGCCCCAGGGGCCAAGGGACCCAGTACTTC. The encoded protein is CASSVGPRGQGTQYF. The chain employs TRBV9 and TRBJ2-5, with D maybe TRBD1 (6 bases). The germline gives CDR1 SGDLS, CDR2 YYNGEE. The CDR3 contains 15 residues. The variable domain in full, completed from reference TRBV9 and TRBJ2-5, reads DSGVTQTPKHLITATGQRVTLRCSPRSGDLSVYWYQQSLDQGLQFLIQYYNGEERAKGNILERFSAQQFPDLHSELNLSSLELGDSALYFCASSVGPRGQGTQYFGPGTRLLVL.

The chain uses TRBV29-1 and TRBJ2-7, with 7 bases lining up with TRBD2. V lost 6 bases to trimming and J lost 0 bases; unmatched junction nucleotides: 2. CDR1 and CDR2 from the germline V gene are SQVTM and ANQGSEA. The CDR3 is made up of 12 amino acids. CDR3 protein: CSVGGNSYEQYF. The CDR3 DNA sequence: TGCAGCGTCGGGGGGAACTCCTACGAGCAGTACTTC.

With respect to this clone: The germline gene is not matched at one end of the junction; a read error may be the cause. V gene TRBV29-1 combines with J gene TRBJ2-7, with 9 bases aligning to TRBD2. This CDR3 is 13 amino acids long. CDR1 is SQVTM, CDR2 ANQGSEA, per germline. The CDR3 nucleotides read TGCAGCGGGGCGGGGGGGGACTCCTACGAGCAGCACTTC. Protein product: CSGAGGDSYEQHF.

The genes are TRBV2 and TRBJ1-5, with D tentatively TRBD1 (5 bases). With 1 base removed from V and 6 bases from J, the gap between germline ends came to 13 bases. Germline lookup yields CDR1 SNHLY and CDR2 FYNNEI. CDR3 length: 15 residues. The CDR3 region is CASSEGQGIGQPQHF. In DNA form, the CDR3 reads TGTGCCAGCAGTGAAGGGCAGGGAATCGGTCAGCCCCAGCATTTT.

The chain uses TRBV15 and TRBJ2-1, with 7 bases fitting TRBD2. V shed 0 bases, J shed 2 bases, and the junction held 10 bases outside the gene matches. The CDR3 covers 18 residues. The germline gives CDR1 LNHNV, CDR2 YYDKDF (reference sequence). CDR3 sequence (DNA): TGTGCCACCAGCAGAGATCGGCCTCGGGAGGACACCTACAATGAGCAGTTCTTC. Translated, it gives CATSRDRPREDTYNEQFF.

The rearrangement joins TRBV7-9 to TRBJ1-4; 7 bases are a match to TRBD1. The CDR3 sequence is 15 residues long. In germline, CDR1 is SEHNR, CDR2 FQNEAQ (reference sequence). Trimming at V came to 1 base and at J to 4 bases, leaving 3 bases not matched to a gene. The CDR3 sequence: CASSLEGQSNEKLFF. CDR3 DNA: TGTGCCAGCAGCTTAGAGGGACAGAGTAATGAAAAACTGTTTTTT.

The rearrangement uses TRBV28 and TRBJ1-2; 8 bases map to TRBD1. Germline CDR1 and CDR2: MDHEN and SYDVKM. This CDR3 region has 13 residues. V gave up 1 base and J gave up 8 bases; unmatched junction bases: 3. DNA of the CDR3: TGTGCCAGCAGTTTATACAGGGGGAGAGGCTACACCTTC. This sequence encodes CASSLYRGRGYTF.